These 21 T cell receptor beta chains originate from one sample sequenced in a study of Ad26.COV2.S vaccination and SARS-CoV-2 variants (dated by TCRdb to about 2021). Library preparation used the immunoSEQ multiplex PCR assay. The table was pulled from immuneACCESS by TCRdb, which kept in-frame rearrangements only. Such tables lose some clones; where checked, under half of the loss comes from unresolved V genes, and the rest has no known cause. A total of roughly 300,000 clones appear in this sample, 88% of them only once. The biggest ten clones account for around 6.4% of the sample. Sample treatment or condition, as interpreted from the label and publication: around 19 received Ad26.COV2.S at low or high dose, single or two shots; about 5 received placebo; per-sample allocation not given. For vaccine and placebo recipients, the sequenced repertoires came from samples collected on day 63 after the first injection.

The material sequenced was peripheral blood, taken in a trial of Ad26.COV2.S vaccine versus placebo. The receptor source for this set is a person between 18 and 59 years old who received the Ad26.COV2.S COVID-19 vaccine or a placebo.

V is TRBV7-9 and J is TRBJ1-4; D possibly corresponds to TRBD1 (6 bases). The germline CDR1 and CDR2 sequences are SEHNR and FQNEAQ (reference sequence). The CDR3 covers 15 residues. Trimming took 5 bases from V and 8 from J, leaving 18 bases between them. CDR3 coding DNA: TGTGCCAGCAGCCCACGGACAGCCCATGGGGAAAAACTGTTTTTT. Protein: CASSPRTAHGEKLFF.

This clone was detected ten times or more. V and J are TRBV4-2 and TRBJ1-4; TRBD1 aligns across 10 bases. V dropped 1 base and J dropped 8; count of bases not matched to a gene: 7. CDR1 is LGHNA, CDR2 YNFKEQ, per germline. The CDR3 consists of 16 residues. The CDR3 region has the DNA TGTGCCAGCAGCCAAGTTGGGGACAGGGGTATGGAAAAACTGTTTTTT. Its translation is CASSQVGDRGMEKLFF.

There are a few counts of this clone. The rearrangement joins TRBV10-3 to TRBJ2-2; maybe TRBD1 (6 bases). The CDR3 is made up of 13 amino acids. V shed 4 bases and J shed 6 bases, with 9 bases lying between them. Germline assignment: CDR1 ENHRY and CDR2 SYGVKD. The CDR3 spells CAISVGGPGELFF. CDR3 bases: TGTGCCATCAGTGTAGGGGGTCCCGGGGAGCTGTTTTTT.

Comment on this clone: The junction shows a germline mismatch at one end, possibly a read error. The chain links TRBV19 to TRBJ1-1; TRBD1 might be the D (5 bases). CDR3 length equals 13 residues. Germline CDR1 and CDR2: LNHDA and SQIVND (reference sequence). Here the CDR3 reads CASTGGMNAEAFF. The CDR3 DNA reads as TGTGCCAGCACCGGGGGGATGAACGCTGAAGCTTTCTTT. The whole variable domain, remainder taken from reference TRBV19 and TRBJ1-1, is DGGITQSPKYLFRKEGQNVTLSCEQNLNHDAMYWYRQDPGQGLRLIYYSQIVNDFQKGDIAEGYSVSREKKESFPLTVTSAQKNPTAFYLCASTGGMNAEAFFGQGTRLTVV.

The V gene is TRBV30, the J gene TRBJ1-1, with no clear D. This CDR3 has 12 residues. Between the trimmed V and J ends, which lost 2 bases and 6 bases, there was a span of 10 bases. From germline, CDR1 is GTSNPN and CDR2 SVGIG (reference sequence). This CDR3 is CAWSPAWAEAFF. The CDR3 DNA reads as TGTGCCTGGAGTCCCGCCTGGGCTGAAGCTTTCTTT.

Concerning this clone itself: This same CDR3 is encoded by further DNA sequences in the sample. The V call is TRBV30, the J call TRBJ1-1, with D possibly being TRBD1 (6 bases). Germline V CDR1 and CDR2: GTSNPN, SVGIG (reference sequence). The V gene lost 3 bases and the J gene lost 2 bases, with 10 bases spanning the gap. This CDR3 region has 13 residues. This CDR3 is CAWSVQGNTEAFF. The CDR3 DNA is TGTGCCTGGAGCGTACAGGGAAACACTGAAGCTTTCTTT. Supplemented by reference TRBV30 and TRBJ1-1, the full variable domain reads SQTIHQWPATLVQPVGSPLSLECTVEGTSNPNLYWYRQAAGRGLQLLFYSVGIGQISSEVPQNLSASRPQDRQFILSSKKLLLSDSGFYLCAWSVQGNTEAFFGQGTRLTVV.

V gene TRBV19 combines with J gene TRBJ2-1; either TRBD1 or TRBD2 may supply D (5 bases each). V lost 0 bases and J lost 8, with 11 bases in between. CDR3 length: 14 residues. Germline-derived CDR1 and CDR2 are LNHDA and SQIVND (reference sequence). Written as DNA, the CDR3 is TGTGCCAGTAGTATAGACGGGGCTTTCGATGAGCAGTTCTTC. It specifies CASSIDGAFDEQFF.

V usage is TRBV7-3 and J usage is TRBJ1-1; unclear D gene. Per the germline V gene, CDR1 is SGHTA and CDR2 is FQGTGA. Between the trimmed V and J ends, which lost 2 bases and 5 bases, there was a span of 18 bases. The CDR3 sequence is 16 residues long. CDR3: CASSLVPRLTETEAFF. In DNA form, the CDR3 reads TGTGCCAGCAGCTTAGTTCCAAGGCTCACAGAAACTGAAGCTTTCTTT.

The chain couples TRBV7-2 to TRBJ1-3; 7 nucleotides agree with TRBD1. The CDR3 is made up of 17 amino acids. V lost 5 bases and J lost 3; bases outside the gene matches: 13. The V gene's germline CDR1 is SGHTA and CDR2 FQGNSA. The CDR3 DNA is TGTGCCAGCAGCCCCCTCGGAGGGGGCGGAGATGGAAACACCATATATTTT. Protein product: CASSPLGGGGDGNTIYF.

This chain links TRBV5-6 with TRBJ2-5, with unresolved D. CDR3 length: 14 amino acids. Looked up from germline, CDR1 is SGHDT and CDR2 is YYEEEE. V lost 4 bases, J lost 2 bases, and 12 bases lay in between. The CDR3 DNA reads TGTGCCAGCAGCAGGCCCAGACTTCAAGAGACCCAGTACTTC. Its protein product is CASSRPRLQETQYF.

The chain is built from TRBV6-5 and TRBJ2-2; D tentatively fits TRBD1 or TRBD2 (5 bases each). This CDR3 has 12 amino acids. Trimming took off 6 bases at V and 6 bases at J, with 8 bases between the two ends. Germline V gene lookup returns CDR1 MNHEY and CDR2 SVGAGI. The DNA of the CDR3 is TGTGCCAGCAGCGGGACCTCCGGGGAGCTGTTTTTT. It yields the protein CASSGTSGELFF.

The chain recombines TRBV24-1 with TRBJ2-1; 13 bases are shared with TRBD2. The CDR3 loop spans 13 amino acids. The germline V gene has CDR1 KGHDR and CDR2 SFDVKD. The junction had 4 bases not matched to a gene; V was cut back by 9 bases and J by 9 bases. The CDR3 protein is CATGLAGVSEQFF. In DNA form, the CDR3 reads TGTGCCACCGGACTAGCGGGGGTAAGTGAGCAGTTCTTC.

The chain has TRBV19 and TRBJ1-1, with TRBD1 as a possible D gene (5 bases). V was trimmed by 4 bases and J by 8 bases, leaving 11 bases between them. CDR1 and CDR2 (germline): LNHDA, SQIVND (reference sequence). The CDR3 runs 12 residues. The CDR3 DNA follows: TGTGCCAGTAGTACCCAAGACAGAGAAGCTTTCTTT. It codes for CASSTQDREAFF.

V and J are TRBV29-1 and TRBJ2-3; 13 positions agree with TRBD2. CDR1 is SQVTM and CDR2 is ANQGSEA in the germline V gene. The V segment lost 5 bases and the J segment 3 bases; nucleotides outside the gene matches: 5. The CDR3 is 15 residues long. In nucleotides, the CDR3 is TGCAGCGTTTCCCAGACTAGCGGGGGGACAGATACGCAGTATTTT. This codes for CSVSQTSGGTDTQYF.

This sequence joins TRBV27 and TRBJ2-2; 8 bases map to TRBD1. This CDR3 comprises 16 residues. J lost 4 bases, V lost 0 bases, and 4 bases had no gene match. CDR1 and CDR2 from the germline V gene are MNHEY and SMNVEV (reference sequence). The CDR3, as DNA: TGTGCCAGCAGTTTATCCAGGACAGGGTCCACCGGGGAGCTGTTTTTT. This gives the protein CASSLSRTGSTGELFF.

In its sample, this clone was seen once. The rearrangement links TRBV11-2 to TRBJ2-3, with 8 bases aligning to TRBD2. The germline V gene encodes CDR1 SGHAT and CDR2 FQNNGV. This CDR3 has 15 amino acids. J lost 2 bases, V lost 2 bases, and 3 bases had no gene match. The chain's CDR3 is CASSLRRGDTDTQYF. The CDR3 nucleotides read TGTGCCAGCAGCTTACGGCGGGGGGACACAGATACGCAGTATTTT.

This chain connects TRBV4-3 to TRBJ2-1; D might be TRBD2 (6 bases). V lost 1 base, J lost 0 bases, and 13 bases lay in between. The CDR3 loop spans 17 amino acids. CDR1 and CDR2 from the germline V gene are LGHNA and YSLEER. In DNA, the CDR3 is TGCGCCAGCAGCCAAGCGAGGACCGGGAGCTCCTACAATGAGCAGTTCTTC. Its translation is CASSQARTGSSYNEQFF.

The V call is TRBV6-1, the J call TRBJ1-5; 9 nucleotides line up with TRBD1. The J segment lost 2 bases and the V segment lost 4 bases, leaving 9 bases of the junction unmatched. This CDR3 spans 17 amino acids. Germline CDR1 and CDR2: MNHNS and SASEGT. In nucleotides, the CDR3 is TGTGCCAGCAGTGGCTTATTACAGGGGGCTGGCAATCAGCCCCAGCATTTT. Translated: CASSGLLQGAGNQPQHF.

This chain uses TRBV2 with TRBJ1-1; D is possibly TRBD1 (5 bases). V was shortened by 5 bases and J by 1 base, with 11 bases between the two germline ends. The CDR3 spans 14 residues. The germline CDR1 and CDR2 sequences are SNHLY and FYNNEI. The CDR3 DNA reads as TGTGCCAGCAGTCCCCGGACAAGGAACACTGAAGCTTTCTTT. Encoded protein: CASSPRTRNTEAFF.

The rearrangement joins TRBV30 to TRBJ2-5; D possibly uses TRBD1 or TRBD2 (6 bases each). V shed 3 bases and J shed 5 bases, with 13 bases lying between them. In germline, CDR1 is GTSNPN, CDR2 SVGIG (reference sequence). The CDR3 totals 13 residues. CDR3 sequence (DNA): TGTGCCTGGAGCAGGGGAGGACGGGAGACCCAGTACTTC. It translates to CAWSRGGRETQYF.

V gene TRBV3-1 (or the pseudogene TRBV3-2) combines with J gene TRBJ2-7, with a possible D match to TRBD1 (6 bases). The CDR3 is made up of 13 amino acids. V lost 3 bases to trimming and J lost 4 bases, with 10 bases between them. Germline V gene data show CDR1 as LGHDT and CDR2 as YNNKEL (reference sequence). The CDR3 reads CASSHWDNYEQYF. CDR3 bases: TGTGCCAGCAGCCACTGGGACAATTACGAGCAGTACTTC.